This T cell receptor (beta chain) was captured by sequencing in a study of human T cells and chemical hapten exposure. Study details: Diphenylcyclopropenone, dosed weekly to the scalp, was given to patients throughout the approximately 23-week study.

As to time point: patch test 3, about 24 weeks after DPC sensitization. Treatment reported: therapeutic diphenylcyclopropenone sensitization with weekly scalp DPC. Each patch-test visit's blood sample preceded patch application. Sequencing started from total RNA isolated from unfractionated whole blood. This clonotype was seen a handful of times. Germline V gene data show CDR1 as SGHTA and CDR2 as FQGNSA. This CDR3 is built from 13 residues. V lost 4 bases to trimming and J lost 7 bases; unmatched junction nucleotides: 6. Via MiXCR, TCRdb re-called the RACE reads, giving one row per CDR3 protein. Among some 180,000 distinct CDR3 sequences listed, more than 20% were seen once.

The rearrangement uses TRBV7-2 and TRBJ2-7; 8 bases map to TRBD1. Sequenced here: whole blood, sampled in connection with sensitization to the hapten diphenylcyclopropenone (DPC). The TCR originated in a woman aged 40 to 50 with alopecia areata. Some clones in this sample may be carry-over from other donors' samples. CDR3: CASSSGQGREQYF. CDR3 nucleotide sequence: TGTGCCAGCAGCTCCGGACAGGGTCGAGAGCAGTACTTC. The entire variable domain, with the rest obtained from reference TRBV7-2 and TRBJ2-7, is as follows: GAGVSQSPSNKVTEKGKDVELRCDPISGHTALYWYRQSLGQGLEFLIYFQGNSAPDKSGLPSDRFSAERTGGSVSTLTIQRTQQEDSAVYLCASSSGQGREQYFGPGTRLTVT.